The rows below give T cell receptor beta chains drawn from one sample of a study of blood T cell repertoires in COVID-19. Assay: immunoSEQ multiplex PCR; the TCRdb copy retains only in-frame clones and omits some. This sample has more than 200,000 clones, with approximately 81% found just once. The sequencing sample was made of peripheral blood. The receptors were gathered from a man aged 55 to 70 with acute or convalescent COVID-19. Both conserved end residues are part of each CDR3. D genes are given only for firm matches. Clone size appears in some rows only: once, few, many, or a class for an expanded clone.

J | D | V | size | CDR3 | DNA
TRBJ2-7 | NA | TRBV11-2 | NA | CASTLQWGHEQYF | TGTGCCAGCACCTTGCAATGGGGCCACGAGCAGTACTTC
TRBJ2-7 | TRBD2 | TRBV19 | NA | CASRPWTSGRNEQYF | TGTGCCAGTAGGCCTTGGACTAGCGGGAGGAACGAGCAGTACTTC
TRBJ2-7 | TRBD1 | TRBV19 | NA | CASSIGTGGYEQYF | TGTGCCAGTAGTATTGGGACAGGGGGCTACGAGCAGTACTTC
TRBJ2-3 | TRBD2 | TRBV3-1/TRBV3-2 | NA | CASSLRTSSYTQYF | TGTGCCAGCAGCCTCAGGACTAGCAGTTATACGCAGTATTTT
TRBJ2-2 | NA | TRBV3-1/TRBV3-2 | NA | CASSQEGSTGELFF | TGTGCCAGCAGCCAAGAAGGGAGCACCGGGGAGCTGTTTTTT
TRBJ1-2 | TRBD1 | TRBV6-5 | NA | CASTGRQGGFDGYTF | TGTGCCAGCACCGGAAGACAGGGGGGATTTGATGGCTACACCTTC
TRBJ2-7 | TRBD1 | TRBV7-6 | once | CASSPGGGLASSYEQYF | TGTGCCAGCAGCCCAGGGGGTGGGCTTGCTAGCTCCTACGAGCAGTACTTC
TRBJ2-6 | TRBD1 | TRBV29-1 | NA | CSVAGTGVSGANVLTF | TGCAGCGTTGCCGGGACAGGGGTCTCTGGGGCCAACGTCCTGACTTTC
TRBJ2-7 | TRBD2 | TRBV5-1 | NA | CASSLGGTSGYEQYF | TGCGCCAGCAGCTTGGGGGGGACTAGCGGCTACGAGCAGTACTTC
TRBJ1-5 | NA | TRBV18 | NA | CASSPAGNQPQHF | TGTGCCAGCTCACCCGCAGGGAATCAGCCCCAGCATTTT
TRBJ1-1 | NA | TRBV28 | NA | CASSSPQGMKNTEAFF | TGTGCCAGCAGCTCCCCACAGGGAATGAAGAACACTGAAGCTTTCTTT
TRBJ2-7 | TRBD2 | TRBV3-1/TRBV3-2 | NA | CASSRGGSRYEQYF | TGTGCCAGCAGCCGGGGCGGGAGTAGGTACGAGCAGTACTTC
TRBJ2-2 | NA | TRBV25-1 | NA | CAGGTANSGELFF | TGTGCCGGGGGGACAGCTAACTCCGGGGAGCTGTTTTTT
TRBJ1-5 | TRBD1 | TRBV3-1/TRBV3-2 | NA | CASSQTSQGAQHF | TGTGCCAGCAGCCAAACCTCACAGGGGGCCCAGCATTTT
TRBJ2-4 | TRBD1 | TRBV5-4 | once | CASSLGGTGIDIQYF | TGTGCCAGCAGCTTGGGCGGGACAGGGATAGACATTCAGTACTTC
TRBJ2-5 | NA | TRBV27 | NA | CATGETQYF | TGTGCCACCGGGGAGACCCAGTACTTC
TRBJ1-2 | TRBD1 | TRBV4-2 | NA | CASSQERGTGGPRSGYTF | TGTGCCAGCAGCCAAGAGAGGGGGACAGGGGGCCCTCGGAGTGGCTACACCTTC
TRBJ1-4 | TRBD1 | TRBV19 | NA | CASSKTGGTNEKLFF | TGTGCCAGTAGTAAAACAGGGGGGACTAATGAAAAACTGTTTTTT
TRBJ1-1 | NA | TRBV19 | NA | CASSVTLDMNTEAFF | TGTGCCAGTAGTGTGACCCTTGACATGAACACTGAAGCTTTCTTT
TRBJ2-3 | NA | TRBV27 | few | CASSTLTTGSTDTQYF | TGTGCCAGCAGTACCCTGACAACGGGGAGCACAGATACGCAGTATTTT
TRBJ2-7 | TRBD2 | TRBV18 | NA | CASSREGAGGPAYEQYF | TGTGCCAGCTCGAGGGAGGGAGCGGGAGGCCCCGCCTACGAGCAGTACTTC
TRBJ2-1 | TRBD2 | TRBV3-1/TRBV3-2 | NA | CASSRRTSGRSNNEQFF | TGTGCCAGCAGCCGACGGACTAGCGGGAGGTCCAACAATGAGCAGTTCTTC
TRBJ2-7 | TRBD1 | TRBV5-1 | NA | CASSPGTAYEQYF | TGCGCCAGCAGCCCAGGGACAGCCTACGAGCAGTACTTC
TRBJ1-2 | TRBD1 | TRBV3-1/TRBV3-2 | NA | CASSRDRVGGYTF | TGTGCCAGCAGTCGGGACAGGGTTGGAGGCTACACCTTC
TRBJ2-5 | NA | TRBV2 | NA | CASSSSGQETQYF | TGTGCCAGCAGTTCTTCCGGGCAAGAGACCCAGTACTTC
TRBJ1-2 | NA | TRBV7-9 | NA | CASSPIDSYGYTF | TGTGCCAGCAGCCCTATTGACAGCTATGGCTACACCTTC
TRBJ2-7 | NA | TRBV18 | once | CASSPSPQGHEQYF | TGTGCCAGCTCGCCATCGCCGCAGGGTCACGAGCAGTACTTC
TRBJ1-1 | TRBD1 | TRBV18 | NA | CASSPSQGVNTEAFF | TGTGCCAGCTCACCGTCTCAGGGGGTGAACACTGAAGCTTTCTTT
TRBJ1-2 | NA | TRBV3-1/TRBV3-2 | NA | CASSQGGQGGYTF | TGTGCCAGCAGCCAAGGGGGGCAGGGAGGCTACACCTTC
TRBJ1-5 | NA | TRBV18 | NA | CASSPLDSSGQPQHF | TGTGCCAGCTCACCCTTGGACAGTTCAGGCCAGCCCCAGCATTTT
TRBJ2-1 | TRBD1 | TRBV4-2 | NA | CASSQDGVGQGYNEQFF | TGTGCCAGCAGCCAAGATGGGGTAGGACAGGGCTACAATGAGCAGTTCTTC
TRBJ2-3 | NA | TRBV5-1 | NA | CASSLASGPDTQYF | TGCGCCAGCAGCTTGGCCAGCGGACCAGATACGCAGTATTTT
TRBJ2-3 | TRBD2 | TRBV4-2 | NA | CASSRTSGPSTDTQYF | TGTGCCAGCAGCCGGACTAGCGGGCCGAGCACAGATACGCAGTATTTT
TRBJ1-1 | NA | TRBV7-9 | NA | CASSLGSGGNTEAFF | TGTGCCAGCAGCTTAGGAAGCGGAGGGAACACTGAAGCTTTCTTT
TRBJ1-2 | NA | TRBV2 | few | CASKDGVGYGYTF | TGTGCCAGCAAAGACGGGGTTGGGTATGGCTACACCTTC
TRBJ1-1 | NA | TRBV23-1 | NA | CASSQLARVNTEAFF | TGCGCCAGCAGTCAATTGGCCAGGGTGAACACTGAAGCTTTCTTT
TRBJ2-7 | NA | TRBV7-6 | NA | CASSLADRKYEQYF | TGTGCCAGCAGCTTAGCCGACAGGAAATACGAGCAGTACTTC
TRBJ2-7 | NA | TRBV7-9 | few | CASSLIGGPSSYEQYF | TGTGCCAGCAGCTTAATTGGCGGGCCAAGCTCCTACGAGCAGTACTTC
TRBJ2-5 | NA | TRBV28 | NA | CASSTPASGEETQYF | TGTGCCAGCAGCACCCCGGCCTCAGGGGAAGAGACCCAGTACTTC
TRBJ2-7 | TRBD1 | TRBV10-3 | NA | CAISERGQGAVEQYF | TGTGCCATCAGTGAGAGGGGACAGGGGGCGGTCGAGCAGTACTTC
TRBJ2-2 | TRBD2 | TRBV14 | NA | CASSTRRLAGHTGELFF | TGTGCCAGCAGCACCCGCAGACTAGCGGGACACACCGGGGAGCTGTTTTTT
TRBJ2-1 | TRBD2 | TRBV10-3 | NA | CAIPGASGETLTNNEQFF | TGTGCCATCCCGGGGGCTAGCGGGGAAACACTCACTAACAATGAGCAGTTCTTC
TRBJ2-7 | NA | TRBV11-2 | NA | CASSLVGSTYEQYF | TGTGCCAGCAGCTTAGTGGGCAGTACCTACGAGCAGTACTTC
TRBJ2-6 | TRBD2 | TRBV6-2/TRBV6-3 | NA | CASSFRAGVTSGANVLTF | TGTGCCAGCAGTTTTCGAGCGGGAGTCACCTCTGGGGCCAACGTCCTGACTTTC
TRBJ2-1 | NA | TRBV4-3 | NA | CASSQAPDRNNEQFF | TGCGCCAGCAGCCAAGCCCCGGACAGAAACAATGAGCAGTTCTTC
TRBJ1-2 | TRBD1 | TRBV7-2 | NA | CASSLGPSGQGSYGYTF | TGTGCCAGCAGCTTAGGCCCCTCGGGACAGGGCTCCTATGGCTACACCTTC
TRBJ2-7 | NA | TRBV6-5 | NA | CASSREGRSSYEQYF | TGTGCCAGCAGTCGAGAGGGAAGGAGCTCCTACGAGCAGTACTTC
TRBJ1-1 | NA | TRBV5-4 | NA | CASSLVEGTEAFF | TGTGCCAGCAGCTTGGTAGAGGGCACTGAAGCTTTCTTT
TRBJ2-1 | TRBD2 | TRBV18 | NA | CASSTGLAGEQFF | TGTGCCAGCTCGACGGGACTAGCTGGCGAGCAGTTCTTC
TRBJ2-3 | NA | TRBV18 | NA | CASSPPSTDTQYF | TGTGCCAGCTCACCTCCTAGCACAGATACGCAGTATTTT